This TCR beta chain was captured in a study of shared clonotypes between healthy human individuals. Study-wide results and caveats: The study generally estimated greater richness for naive than memory subsets.

This clone was recorded a few times. Its specificity is unknown. CDR1 is SGHNT and CDR2 is YYREEE in the germline V gene (reference sequence). There are 13 residues in the CDR3. Trimming took off 4 bases at V and 4 bases at J, with 11 bases between the two ends. Generated by immunoSEQ multiplex PCR, the TCRdb table keeps only in-frame clones and is missing some. The sample gives 850,000 to 1,200,000 clones, around 76% of which show up once; 1.2% to 1.5% is in the top ten. Sequencing used memory CD4+ T cells sorted from blood. Subset described: CD45RA-negative fraction. The V gene is TRBV5-4, the J gene TRBJ2-5; D may be TRBD1 (6 bases). The clonotype originates from a man younger than 35 in good health. This CDR3 reads CASSQDSGETQYF. Written as DNA, the CDR3 is TGTGCCAGCAGCCAGGACAGTGGAGAGACCCAGTACTTC.